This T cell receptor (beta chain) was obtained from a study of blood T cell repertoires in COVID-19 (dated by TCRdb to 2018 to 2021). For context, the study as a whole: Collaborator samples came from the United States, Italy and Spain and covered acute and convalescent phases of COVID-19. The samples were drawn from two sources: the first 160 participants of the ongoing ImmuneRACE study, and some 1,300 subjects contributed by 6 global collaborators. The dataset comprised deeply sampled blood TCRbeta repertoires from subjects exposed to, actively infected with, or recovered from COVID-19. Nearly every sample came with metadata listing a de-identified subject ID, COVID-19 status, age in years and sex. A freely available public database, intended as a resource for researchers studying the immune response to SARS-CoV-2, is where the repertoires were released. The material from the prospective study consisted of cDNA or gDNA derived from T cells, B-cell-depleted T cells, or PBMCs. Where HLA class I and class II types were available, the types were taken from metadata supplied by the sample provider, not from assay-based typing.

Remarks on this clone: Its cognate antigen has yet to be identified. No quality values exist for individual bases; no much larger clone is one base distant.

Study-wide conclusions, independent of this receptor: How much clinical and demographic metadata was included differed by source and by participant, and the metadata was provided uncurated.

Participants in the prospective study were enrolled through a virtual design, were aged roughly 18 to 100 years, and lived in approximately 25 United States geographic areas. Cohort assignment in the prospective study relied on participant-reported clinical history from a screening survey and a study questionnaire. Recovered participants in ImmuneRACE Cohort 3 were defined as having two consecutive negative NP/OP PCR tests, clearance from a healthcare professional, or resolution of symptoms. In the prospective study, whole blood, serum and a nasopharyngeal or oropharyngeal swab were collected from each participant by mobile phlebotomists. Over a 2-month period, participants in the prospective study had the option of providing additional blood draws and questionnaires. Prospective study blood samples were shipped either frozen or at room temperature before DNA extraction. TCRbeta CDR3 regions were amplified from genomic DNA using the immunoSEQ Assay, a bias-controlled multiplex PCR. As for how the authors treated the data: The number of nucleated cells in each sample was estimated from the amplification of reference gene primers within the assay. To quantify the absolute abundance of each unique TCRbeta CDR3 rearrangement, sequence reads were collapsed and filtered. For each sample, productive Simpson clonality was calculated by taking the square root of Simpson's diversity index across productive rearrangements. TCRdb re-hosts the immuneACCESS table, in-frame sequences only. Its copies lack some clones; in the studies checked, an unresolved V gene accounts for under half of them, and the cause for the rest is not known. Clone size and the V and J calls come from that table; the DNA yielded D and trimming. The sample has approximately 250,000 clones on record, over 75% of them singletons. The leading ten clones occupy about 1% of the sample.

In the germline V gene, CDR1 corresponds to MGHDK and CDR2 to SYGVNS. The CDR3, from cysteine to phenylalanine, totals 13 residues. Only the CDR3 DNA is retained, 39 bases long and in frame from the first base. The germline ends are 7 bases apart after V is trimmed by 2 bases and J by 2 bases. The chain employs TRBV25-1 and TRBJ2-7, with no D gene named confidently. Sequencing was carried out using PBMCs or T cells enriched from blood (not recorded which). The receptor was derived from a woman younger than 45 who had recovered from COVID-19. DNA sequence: TGTGCCAGCAGTGAAGGGCCAACCTACGAGCAGTACTTC. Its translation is CASSEGPTYEQYF.